The source of this TCR beta chain is a study of type 1 regulatory T cells. Background on the study: An in vitro protocol generated T-allo10, a Tr1-enriched, alloantigen-specific CD4 T cell product.

V was pared by 0 bases and J by 5 bases, with 10 bases between. The CDR3 sequence is 14 residues long. Germline lookup yields CDR1 KGHSH and CDR2 LQKENI. Each CDR3 protein is one row after TCRdb ran MiXCR on the reads. Of tens of thousands of distinct CDR3 sequences in the sample, less than 25% are singletons; the top ten hold less than 10%. Broader study findings: Type 1 regulatory T cells had a more restricted TCR repertoire than non-type 1 regulatory T cells.

This clonotype has just a few counts. Its antigen is still unknown. The sequencing sample was made of cultured type 1 regulatory T (Tr1) cells, either the whole culture or a sorted fraction (not recorded which). This TCR derives from a human donor in good health. This chain uses TRBV18 with TRBJ1-1; D unresolved. DNA for the CDR3: TGTGCCAGCTCACCACCCGGGAGCCCGACTGAAGCTTTCTTT. Translation gives CASSPPGSPTEAFF. The whole variable domain, filled in from reference TRBV18 and TRBJ1-1, reads NAGVMQNPRHLVRRRGQEARLRCSPMKGHSHVYWYRQLPEEGLKFMVYLQKENIIDESGMPKERFSAEFPKEGPSILRIQQVVRGDSAAYFCASSPPGSPTEAFFGQGTRLTVV.